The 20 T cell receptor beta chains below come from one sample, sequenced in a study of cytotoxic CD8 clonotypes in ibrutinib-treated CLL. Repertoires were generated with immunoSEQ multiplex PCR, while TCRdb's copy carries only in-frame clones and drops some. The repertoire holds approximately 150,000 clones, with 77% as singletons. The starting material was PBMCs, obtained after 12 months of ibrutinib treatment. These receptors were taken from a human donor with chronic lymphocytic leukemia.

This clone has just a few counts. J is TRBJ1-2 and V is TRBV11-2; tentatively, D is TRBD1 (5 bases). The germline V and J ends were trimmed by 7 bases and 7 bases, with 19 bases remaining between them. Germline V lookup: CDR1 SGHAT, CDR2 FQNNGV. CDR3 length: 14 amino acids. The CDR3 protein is CASTTGGEGSGYTF. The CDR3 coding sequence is TGTGCCAGCACCACCGGGGGAGAGGGATCTGGCTACACCTTC.

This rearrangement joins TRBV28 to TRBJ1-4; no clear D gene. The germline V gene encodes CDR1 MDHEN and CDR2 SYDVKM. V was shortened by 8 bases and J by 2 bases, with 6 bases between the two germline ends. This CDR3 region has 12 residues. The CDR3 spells CASAQTNEKLFF. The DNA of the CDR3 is TGTGCCAGCGCTCAGACTAATGAAAAACTGTTTTTT.

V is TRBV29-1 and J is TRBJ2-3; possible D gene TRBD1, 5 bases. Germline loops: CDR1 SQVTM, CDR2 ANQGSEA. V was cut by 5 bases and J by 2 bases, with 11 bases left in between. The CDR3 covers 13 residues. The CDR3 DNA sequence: TGCAGCGTTAGGGGCCGGAACACAGATACGCAGTATTTT. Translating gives CSVRGRNTDTQYF.

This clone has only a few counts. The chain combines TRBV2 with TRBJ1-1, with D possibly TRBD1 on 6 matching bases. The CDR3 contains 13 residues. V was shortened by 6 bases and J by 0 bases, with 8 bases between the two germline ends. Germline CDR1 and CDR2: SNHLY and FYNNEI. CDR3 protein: CASRDRLNTEAFF. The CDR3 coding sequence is TGTGCCAGCAGAGACAGGCTGAACACTGAAGCTTTCTTT.

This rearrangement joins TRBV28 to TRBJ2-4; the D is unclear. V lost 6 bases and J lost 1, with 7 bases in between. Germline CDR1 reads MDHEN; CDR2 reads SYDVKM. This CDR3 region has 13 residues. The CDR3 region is CASSAAAKNIQYF. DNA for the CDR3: TGTGCCAGCAGCGCGGCGGCCAAAAACATTCAGTACTTC.

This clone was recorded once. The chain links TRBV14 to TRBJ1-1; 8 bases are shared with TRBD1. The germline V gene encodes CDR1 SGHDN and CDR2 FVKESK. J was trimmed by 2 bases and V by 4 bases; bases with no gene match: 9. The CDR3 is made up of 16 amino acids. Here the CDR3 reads CASSPGKGTGNTEAFF. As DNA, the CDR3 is TGTGCCAGCAGCCCGGGGAAGGGGACAGGTAACACTGAAGCTTTCTTT.

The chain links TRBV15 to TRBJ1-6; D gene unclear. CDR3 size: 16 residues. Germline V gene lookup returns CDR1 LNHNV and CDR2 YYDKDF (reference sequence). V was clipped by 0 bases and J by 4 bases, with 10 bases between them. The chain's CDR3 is CATSRDRAGYNSPLHF. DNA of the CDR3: TGTGCCACCAGCAGAGATCGGGCTGGGTATAATTCACCCCTCCACTTT.

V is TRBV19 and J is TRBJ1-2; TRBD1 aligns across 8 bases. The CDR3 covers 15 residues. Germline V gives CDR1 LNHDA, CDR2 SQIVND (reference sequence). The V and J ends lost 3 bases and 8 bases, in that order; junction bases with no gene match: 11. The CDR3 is CASSILDRELVGYTF. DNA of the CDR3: TGTGCCAGTAGTATCCTGGACAGGGAGTTGGTGGGCTACACCTTC.

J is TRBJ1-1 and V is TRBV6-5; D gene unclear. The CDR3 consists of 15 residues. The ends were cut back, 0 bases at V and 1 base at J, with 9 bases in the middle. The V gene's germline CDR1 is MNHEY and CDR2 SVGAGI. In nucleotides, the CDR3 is TGTGCCAGCAGTTACTCGAGGACGGGGAACACTGAAGCTTTCTTT. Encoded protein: CASSYSRTGNTEAFF.

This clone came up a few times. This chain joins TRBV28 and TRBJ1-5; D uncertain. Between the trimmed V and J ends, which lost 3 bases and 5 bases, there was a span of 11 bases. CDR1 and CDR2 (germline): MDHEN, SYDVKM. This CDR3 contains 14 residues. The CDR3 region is CASSFWGGYQPQHF. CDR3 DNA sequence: TGTGCCAGCAGTTTCTGGGGTGGATATCAGCCCCAGCATTTT.

The CDR3: CASSRQGRNSPLHF. The CDR3 nucleotides read TGTGCCAGCAGTAGACAGGGGAGGAATTCACCCCTCCACTTT. The V gene is TRBV25-1, the J gene TRBJ1-6, with 8 bases fitting TRBD1. The germline V gene encodes CDR1 MGHDK and CDR2 SYGVNS. The CDR3 extends over 14 amino acids. V lost 5 bases and J lost 7; bases outside the gene matches: 4. Full variable domain (outside the CDR3, taken from reference TRBV25-1 and TRBJ1-6): EADIYQTPRYLVIGTGKKITLECSQTMGHDKMYWYQQDPGMELHLIHYSYGVNSTEKGDLSSESTVSRIRTEHFPLTLESARPSHTSQYLCASSRQGRNSPLHFGNGTRLTVT.

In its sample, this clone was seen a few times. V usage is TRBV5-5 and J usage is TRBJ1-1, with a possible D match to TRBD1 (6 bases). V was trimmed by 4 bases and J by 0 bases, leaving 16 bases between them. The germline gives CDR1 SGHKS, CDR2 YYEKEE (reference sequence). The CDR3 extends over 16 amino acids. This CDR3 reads CASSQGGSRMNTEAFF. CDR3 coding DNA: TGTGCCAGCAGCCAAGGGGGGTCCCGAATGAACACTGAAGCTTTCTTT.

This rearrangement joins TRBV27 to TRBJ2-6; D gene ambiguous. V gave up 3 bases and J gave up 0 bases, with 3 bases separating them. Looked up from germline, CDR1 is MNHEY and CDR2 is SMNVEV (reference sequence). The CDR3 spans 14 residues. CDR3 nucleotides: TGTGCCAGCAGTTTTGACTCTGGGGCCAACGTCCTGACTTTC. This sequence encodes CASSFDSGANVLTF.

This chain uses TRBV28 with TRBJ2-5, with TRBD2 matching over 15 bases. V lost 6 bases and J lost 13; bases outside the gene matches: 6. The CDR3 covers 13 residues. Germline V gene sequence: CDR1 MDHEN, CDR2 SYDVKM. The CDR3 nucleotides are TGTGCCAGCAGATCGGGACTAGCGGGAGGACTGTACTTC. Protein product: CASRSGLAGGLYF.

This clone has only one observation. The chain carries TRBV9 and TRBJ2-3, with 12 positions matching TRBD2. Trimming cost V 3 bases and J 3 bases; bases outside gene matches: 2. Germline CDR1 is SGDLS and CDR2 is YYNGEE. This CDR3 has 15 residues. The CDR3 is CASSETSGRTDTQYF. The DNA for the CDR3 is TGTGCCAGCAGCGAGACTAGCGGGAGAACAGATACGCAGTATTTT.

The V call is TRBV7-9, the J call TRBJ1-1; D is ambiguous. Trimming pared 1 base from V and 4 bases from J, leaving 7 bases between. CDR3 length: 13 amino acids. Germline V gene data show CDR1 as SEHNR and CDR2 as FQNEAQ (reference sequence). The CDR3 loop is CASSLDSRTEAFF. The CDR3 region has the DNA TGTGCCAGCAGCTTAGATTCCCGCACTGAAGCTTTCTTT.

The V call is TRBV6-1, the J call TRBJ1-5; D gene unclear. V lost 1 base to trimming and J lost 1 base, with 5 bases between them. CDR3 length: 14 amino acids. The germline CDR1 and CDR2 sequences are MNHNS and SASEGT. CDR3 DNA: TGTGCCAGCAGTGAAGGGGAGAGCAATCAGCCCCAGCATTTT. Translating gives CASSEGESNQPQHF.

The CDR3 DNA sequence: TGTGCCAGCAGCCCGCCCGGGGCCAGAACCGGGGAGCTGTTTTTT. Residues: CASSPPGARTGELFF. The chain links TRBV7-2 to TRBJ2-2; D is possibly TRBD1 or TRBD2 (5 bases each). V was clipped by 5 bases and J by 5 bases, with 15 bases between them. There are 15 residues in the CDR3. The germline V gene encodes CDR1 SGHTA and CDR2 FQGNSA.

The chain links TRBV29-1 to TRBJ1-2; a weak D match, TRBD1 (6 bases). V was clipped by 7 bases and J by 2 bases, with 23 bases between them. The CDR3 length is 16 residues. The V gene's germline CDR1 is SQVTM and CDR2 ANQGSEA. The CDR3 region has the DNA TGCAGCGCAGAGGGGGAGGTGAAGGACATGAACTATGGCTACACCTTC. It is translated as CSAEGEVKDMNYGYTF.

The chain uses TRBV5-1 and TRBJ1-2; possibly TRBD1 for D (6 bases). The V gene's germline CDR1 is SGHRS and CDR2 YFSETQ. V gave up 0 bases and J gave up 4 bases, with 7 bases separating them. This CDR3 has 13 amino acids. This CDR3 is CASSLGTAYGYTF. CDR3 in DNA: TGCGCCAGCAGCTTGGGGACAGCCTATGGCTACACCTTC.